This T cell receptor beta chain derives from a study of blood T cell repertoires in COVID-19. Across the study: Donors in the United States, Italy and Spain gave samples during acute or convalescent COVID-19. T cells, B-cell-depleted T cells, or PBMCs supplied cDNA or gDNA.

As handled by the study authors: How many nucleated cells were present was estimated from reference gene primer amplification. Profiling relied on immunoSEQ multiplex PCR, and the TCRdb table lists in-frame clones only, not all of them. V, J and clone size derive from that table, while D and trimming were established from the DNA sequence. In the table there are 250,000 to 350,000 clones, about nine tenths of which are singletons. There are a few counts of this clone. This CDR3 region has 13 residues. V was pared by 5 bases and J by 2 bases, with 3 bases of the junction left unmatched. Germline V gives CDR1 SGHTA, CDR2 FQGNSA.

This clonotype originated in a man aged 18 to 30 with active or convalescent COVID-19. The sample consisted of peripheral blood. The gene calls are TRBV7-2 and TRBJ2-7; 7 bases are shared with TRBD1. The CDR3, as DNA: TGTGCCAGCAGCATCGGGACAGCCTACGAGCAGTACTTC. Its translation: CASSIGTAYEQYF.